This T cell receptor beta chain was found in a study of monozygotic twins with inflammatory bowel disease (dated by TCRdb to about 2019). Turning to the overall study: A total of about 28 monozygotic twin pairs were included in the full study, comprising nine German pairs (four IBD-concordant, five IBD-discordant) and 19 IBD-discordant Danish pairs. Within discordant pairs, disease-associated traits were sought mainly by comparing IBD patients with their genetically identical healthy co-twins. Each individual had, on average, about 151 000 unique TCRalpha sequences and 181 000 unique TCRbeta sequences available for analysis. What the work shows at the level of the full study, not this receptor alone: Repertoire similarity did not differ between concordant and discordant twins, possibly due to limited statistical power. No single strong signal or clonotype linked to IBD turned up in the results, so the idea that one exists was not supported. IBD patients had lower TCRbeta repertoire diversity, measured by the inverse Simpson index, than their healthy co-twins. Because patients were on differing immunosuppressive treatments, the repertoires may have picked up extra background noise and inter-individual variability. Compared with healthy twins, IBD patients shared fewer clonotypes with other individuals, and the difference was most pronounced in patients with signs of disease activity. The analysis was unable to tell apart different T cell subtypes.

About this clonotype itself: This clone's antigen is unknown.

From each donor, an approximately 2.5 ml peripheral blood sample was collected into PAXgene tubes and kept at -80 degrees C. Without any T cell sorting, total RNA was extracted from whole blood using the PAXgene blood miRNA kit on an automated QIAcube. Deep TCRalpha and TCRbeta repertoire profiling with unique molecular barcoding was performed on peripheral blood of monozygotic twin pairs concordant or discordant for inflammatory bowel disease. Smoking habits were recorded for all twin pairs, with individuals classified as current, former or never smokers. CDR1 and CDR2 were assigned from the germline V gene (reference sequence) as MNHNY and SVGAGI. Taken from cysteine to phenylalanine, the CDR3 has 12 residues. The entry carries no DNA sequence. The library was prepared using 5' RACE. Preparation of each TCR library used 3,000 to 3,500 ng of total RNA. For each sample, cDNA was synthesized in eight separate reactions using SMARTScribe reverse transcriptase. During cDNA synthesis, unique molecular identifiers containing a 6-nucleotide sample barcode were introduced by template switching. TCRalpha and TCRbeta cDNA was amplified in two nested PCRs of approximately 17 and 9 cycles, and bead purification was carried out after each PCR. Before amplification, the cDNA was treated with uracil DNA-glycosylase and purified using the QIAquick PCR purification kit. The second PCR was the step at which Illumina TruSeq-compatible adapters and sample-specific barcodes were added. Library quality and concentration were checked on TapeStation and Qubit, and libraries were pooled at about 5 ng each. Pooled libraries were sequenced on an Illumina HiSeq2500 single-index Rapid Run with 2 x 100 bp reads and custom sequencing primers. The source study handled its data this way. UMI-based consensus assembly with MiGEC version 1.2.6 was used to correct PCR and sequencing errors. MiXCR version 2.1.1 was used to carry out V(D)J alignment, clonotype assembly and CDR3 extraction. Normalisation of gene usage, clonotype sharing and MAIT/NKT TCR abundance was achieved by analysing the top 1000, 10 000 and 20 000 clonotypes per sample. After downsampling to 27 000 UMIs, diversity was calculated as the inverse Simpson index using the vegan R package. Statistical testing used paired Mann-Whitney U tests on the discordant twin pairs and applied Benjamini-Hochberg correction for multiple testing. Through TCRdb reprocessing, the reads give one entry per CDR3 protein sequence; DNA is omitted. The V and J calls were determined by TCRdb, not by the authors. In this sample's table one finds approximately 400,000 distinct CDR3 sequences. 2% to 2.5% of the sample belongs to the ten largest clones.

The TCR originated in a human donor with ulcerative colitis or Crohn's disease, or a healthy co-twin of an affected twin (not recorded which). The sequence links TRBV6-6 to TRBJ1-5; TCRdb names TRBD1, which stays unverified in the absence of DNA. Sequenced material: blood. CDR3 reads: CASQGANQPQHF.